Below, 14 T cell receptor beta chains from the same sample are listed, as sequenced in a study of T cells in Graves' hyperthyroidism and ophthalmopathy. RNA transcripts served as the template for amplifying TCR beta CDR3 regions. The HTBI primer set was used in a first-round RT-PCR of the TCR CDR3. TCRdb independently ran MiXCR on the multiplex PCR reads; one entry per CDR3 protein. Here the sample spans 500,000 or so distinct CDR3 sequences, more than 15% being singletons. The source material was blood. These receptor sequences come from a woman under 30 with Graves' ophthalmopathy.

CDR3 sequence (DNA): TGCAGCGTTGTCAAAACAGCGAACACTGAAGCTTTCTTT. Its protein is CSVVKTANTEAFF. The chain recombines TRBV29-1 with TRBJ1-1; D is undetermined. The germline V gene has CDR1 SQVTM and CDR2 ANQGSEA. V lost 4 bases and J lost 1, with 10 bases in between. The CDR3 contains 13 residues.

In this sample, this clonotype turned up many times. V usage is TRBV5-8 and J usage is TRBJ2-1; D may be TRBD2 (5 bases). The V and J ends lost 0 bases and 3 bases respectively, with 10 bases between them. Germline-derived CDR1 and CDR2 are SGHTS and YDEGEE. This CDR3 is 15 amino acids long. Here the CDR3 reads CASSLGADFYNEQFF. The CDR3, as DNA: TGTGCCAGCAGCTTGGGAGCGGACTTCTACAATGAGCAGTTCTTC.

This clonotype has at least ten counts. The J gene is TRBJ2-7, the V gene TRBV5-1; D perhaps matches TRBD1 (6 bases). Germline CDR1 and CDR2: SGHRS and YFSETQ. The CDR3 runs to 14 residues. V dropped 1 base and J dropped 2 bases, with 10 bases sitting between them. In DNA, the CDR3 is TGCGCCAGCAGCTTGCGGACAGACCCCTACGAGCAGTACTTC. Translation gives CASSLRTDPYEQYF.

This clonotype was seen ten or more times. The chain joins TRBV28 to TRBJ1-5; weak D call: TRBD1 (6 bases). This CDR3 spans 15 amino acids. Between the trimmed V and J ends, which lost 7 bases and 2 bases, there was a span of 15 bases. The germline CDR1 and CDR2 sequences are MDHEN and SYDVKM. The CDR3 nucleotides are TGTGCCAGCACCATTCGGGGGGCAGGCAATCAGCCCCAGCATTTT. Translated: CASTIRGAGNQPQHF.

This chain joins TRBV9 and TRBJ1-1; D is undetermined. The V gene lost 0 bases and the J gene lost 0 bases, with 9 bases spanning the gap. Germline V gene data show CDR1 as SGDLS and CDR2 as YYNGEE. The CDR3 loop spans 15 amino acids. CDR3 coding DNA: TGTGCCAGCAGCGTAGACGGGCGACTGAACACTGAAGCTTTCTTT. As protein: CASSVDGRLNTEAFF.

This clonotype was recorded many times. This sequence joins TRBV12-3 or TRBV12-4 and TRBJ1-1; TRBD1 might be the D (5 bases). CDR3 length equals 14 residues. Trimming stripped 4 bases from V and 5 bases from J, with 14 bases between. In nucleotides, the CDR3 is TGTGCCAGCAGTTCGGCAGGGATGAGGACTGAAGCTTTCTTT. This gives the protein CASSSAGMRTEAFF.

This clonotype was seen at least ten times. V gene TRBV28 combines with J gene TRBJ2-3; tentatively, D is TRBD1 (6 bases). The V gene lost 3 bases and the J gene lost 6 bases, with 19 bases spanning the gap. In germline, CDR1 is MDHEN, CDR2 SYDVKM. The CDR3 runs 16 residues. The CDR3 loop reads CASSFTGTFRSDTQYF. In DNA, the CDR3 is TGTGCCAGCAGTTTTACCGGGACATTCCGCTCCGATACGCAGTATTTT. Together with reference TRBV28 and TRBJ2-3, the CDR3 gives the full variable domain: DVKVTQSSRYLVKRTGEKVFLECVQDMDHENMFWYRQDPGLGLRLIYFSYDVKMKEKGDIPEGYSVSREKKERFSLILESASTNQTSMYLCASSFTGTFRSDTQYFGPGTRLTVL.

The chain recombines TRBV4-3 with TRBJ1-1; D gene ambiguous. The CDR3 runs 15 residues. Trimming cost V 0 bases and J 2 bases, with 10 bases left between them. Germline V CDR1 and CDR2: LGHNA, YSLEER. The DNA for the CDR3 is TGCGCCAGCAGCCAAGAGTATCGCAGTAACACTGAAGCTTTCTTT. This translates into CASSQEYRSNTEAFF.

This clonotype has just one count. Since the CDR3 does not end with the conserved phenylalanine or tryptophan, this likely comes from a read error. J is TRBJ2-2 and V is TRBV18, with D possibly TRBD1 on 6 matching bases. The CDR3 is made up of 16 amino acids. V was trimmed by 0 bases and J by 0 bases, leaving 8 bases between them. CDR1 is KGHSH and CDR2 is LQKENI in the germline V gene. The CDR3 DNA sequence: TGTGCCAGCTCACCACCTAGGGACACGAACACCGGGGAGCTGTTTTCT. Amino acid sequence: CASSPPRDTNTGELFS.

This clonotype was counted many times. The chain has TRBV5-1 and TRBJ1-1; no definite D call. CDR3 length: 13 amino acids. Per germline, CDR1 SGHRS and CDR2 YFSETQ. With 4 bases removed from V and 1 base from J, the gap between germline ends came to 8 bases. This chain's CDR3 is CASSHHGNTEAFF. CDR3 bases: TGCGCCAGCAGCCACCACGGGAACACTGAAGCTTTCTTT. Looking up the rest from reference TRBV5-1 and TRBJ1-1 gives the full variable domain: KAGVTQTPRYLIKTRGQQVTLSCSPISGHRSVSWYQQTPGQGLQFLFEYFSETQRNKGNFPGRFSGRQFSNSRSEMNVSTLELGDSALYLCASSHHGNTEAFFGQGTRLTVV.

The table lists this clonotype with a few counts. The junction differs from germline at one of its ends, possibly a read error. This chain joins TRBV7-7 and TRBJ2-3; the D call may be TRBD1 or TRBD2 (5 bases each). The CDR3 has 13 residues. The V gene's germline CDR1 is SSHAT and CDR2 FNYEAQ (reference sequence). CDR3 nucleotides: TGTGCTAGCAGTCGAGGGGAAGCAGATACGCAGTATTTT. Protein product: CASSRGEADTQYF.

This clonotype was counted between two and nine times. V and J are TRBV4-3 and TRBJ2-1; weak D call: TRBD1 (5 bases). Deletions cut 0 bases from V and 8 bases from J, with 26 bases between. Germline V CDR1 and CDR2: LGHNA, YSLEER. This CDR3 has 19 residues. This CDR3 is CASSQDSFLGVDGIDEQFF. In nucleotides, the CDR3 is TGCGCCAGCAGCCAAGATAGTTTCTTAGGGGTAGACGGAATCGATGAGCAGTTCTTC.

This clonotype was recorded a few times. CDR3 region: CASSLSWGRAEQFF. In DNA form, the CDR3 reads TGTGCCAGCAGTTTATCCTGGGGAAGGGCGGAGCAGTTCTTC. This chain connects TRBV12-3 or TRBV12-4 to TRBJ2-1; no clear D. V shed 2 bases and J shed 10 bases, with 15 bases lying between them. The CDR3 sequence is 14 residues long.

The CDR3 region is CASSVALEWGYEQYF. In DNA, the CDR3 is TGTGCCAGCAGCGTAGCCCTCGAGTGGGGGTACGAGCAGTACTTC. This chain connects TRBV9 to TRBJ2-7; D possibly uses TRBD1 or TRBD2 (5 bases each). CDR3 length: 15 residues. Germline CDR1 SGDLS, CDR2 YYNGEE. The ends were cut back, 0 bases at V and 4 bases at J, with 14 bases in the middle. The whole variable domain, filled in from reference TRBV9 and TRBJ2-7, reads DSGVTQTPKHLITATGQRVTLRCSPRSGDLSVYWYQQSLDQGLQFLIQYYNGEERAKGNILERFSAQQFPDLHSELNLSSLELGDSALYFCASSVALEWGYEQYFGPGTRLTVT.